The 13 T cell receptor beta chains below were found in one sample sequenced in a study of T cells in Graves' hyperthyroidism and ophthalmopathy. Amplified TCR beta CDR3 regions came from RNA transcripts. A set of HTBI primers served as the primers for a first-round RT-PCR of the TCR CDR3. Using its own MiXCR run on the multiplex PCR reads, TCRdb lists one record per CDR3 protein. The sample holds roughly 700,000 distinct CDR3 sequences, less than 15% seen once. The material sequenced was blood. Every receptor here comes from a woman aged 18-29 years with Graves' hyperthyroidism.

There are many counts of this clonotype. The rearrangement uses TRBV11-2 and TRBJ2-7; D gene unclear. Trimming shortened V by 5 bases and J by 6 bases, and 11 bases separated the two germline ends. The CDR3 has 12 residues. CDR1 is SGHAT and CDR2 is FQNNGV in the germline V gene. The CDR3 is CASSTFTGEQYF. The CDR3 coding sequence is TGTGCCAGCAGCACCTTCACGGGCGAGCAGTACTTC.

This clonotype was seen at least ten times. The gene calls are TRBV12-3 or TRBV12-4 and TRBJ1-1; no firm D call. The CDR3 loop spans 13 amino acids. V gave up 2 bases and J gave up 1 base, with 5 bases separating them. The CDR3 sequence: CASSLTRNTEAFF. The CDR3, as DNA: TGTGCCAGCAGTTTAACGCGGAACACTGAAGCTTTCTTT.

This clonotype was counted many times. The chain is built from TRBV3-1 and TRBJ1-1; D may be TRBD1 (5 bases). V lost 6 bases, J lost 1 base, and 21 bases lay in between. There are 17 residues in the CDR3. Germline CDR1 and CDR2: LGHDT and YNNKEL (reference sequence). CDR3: CASSNPRRGRGNTEAFF. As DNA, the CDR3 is TGTGCCAGCAGTAACCCCCGGCGGGGGAGGGGGAACACTGAAGCTTTCTTT.

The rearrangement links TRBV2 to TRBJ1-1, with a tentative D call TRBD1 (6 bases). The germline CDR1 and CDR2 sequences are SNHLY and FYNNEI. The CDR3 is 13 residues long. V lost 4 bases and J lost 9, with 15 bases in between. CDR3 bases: TGTGCCAGCAGTGCGGGGGCCCCAACTAAAGCTTTCTTT. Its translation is CASSAGAPTKAFF.

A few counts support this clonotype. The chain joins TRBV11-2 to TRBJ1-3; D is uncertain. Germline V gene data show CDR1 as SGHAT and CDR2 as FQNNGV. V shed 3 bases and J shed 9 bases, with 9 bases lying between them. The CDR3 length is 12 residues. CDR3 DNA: TGTGCCAGCAGCTTTTGGGAGGGCACCATATATTTT. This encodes CASSFWEGTIYF.

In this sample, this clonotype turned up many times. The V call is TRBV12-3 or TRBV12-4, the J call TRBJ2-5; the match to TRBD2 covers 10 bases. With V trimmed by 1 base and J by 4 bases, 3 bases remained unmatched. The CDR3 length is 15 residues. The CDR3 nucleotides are TGTGCCAGCAGTTTAGTAGCGGGAGGAGTAGAGACCCAGTACTTC. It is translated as CASSLVAGGVETQYF.

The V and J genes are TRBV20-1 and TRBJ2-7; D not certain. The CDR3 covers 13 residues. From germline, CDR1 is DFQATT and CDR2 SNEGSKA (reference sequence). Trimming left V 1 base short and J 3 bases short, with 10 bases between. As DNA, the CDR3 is TGCAGTGCTAGAGCCCTTGGCGGCTACGAGCAGTACTTC. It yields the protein CSARALGGYEQYF.

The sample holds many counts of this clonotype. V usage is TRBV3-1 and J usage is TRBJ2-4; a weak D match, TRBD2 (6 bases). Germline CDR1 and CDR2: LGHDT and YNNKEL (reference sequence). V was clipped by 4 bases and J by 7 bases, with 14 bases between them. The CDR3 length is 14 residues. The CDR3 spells CASSRPGGSNIQYF. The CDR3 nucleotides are TGTGCCAGCAGCCGCCCTGGGGGGTCGAACATTCAGTACTTC.

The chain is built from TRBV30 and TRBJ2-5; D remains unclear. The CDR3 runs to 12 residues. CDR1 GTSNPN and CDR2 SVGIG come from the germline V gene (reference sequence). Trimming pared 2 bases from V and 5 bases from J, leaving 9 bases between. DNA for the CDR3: TGTGCCTGGAGTACCGTTTCGGAGACCCAGTACTTC. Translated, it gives CAWSTVSETQYF.

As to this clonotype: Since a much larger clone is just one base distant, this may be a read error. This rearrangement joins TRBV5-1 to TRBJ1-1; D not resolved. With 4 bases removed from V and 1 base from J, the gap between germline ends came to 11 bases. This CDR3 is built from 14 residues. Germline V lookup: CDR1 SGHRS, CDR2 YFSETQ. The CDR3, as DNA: TGCGCCAGCAGCACCCTCCCAGCGAACACTGAAGCTTTCTTT. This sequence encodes CASSTLPANTEAFF.

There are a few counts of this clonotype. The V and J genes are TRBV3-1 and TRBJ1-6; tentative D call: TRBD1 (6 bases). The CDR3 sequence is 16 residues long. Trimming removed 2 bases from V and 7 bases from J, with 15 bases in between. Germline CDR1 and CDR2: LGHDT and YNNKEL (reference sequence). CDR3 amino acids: CASSQLNQRGNSPLHF. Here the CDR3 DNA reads TGTGCCAGCAGCCAACTTAACCAAAGGGGGAATTCACCCCTCCACTTT.

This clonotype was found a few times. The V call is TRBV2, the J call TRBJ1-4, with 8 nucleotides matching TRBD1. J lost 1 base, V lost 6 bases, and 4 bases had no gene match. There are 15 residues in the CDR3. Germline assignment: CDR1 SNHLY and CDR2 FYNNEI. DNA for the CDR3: TGTGCCAGCAGCCACAGGGGGGGAACTAATGAAAAACTGTTTTTT. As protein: CASSHRGGTNEKLFF.

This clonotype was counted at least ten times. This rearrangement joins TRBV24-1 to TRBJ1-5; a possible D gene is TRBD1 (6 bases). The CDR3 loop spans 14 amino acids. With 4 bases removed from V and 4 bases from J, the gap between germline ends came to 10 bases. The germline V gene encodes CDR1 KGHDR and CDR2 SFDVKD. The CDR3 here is CATSDPQGNQPQHF. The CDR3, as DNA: TGTGCCACCAGTGACCCACAGGGAAATCAGCCCCAGCATTTT.